The present entry profiles one T cell receptor beta chain with its context. Germline V gene data show CDR1 as DFQATT and CDR2 as SNEGSKA (reference sequence). V was cut by 4 bases and J by 4 bases, with 18 bases left in between. The CDR3 sequence is 15 residues long. This entry is derived from a study of T-cell memory formation after mild COVID-19. One entry per CDR3 protein results from TCRdb running MiXCR on the 5' RACE reads. The sample gives 350,000 to 400,000 distinct CDR3 sequences, around a fifth of which show up once; roughly an eighth is in the top ten. Source material: PBMCs or a T cell subset sorted from them (not recorded which). The sequence came from an adult woman who had mild COVID-19 (a few samples of this study predate the infection). Cell type and time point are not known. The chain couples TRBV20-1 to TRBJ2-3; D may be TRBD1 (5 bases). The CDR3 is CSAIKMGREADTQYF. The CDR3, as DNA: TGCAGTGCTATAAAGATGGGCAGGGAAGCAGATACGCAGTATTTT.